These 14 T cell receptor beta chains were all obtained from the same sample, sequenced in a study of molecular identifiers for immune sequencing clone quantification. TCRdb reanalysed the PCR reads using MiXCR and keeps one entry per CDR3 protein. The profile shows about 510,000 distinct CDR3 sequences, roughly 24% of them singletons. Sequenced sample: naive CD8+ T cells from blood, with Jurkat cell RNA spiked in. Subset meaning: FACS-sorted CD8+CD4-CCR7+CD45RA+ naive T cells. These receptors originate from a human donor in good health. Some libraries in this study had Jurkat cell RNA spiked in.

This clonotype was seen repeatedly, ten times or more. V and J are TRBV28 and TRBJ2-5; no definite D call. Trimming removed 4 bases from V and 1 base from J, with 13 bases in between. The CDR3 is made up of 15 amino acids. Germline loops: CDR1 MDHEN, CDR2 SYDVKM. CDR3 region: CASSSRTETQETQYF. The CDR3 nucleotides read TGTGCCAGCAGTTCCCGGACGGAGACCCAAGAGACCCAGTACTTC.

This clonotype is a singleton in its sample. The chain is built from TRBV5-1 and TRBJ2-7, with D possibly matching TRBD1 (6 bases). The V and J ends lost 3 bases and 4 bases respectively, with 11 bases between them. Germline V gene sequence: CDR1 SGHRS, CDR2 YFSETQ. The CDR3 covers 13 residues. The CDR3 region has the DNA TGCGCCAGCAGCTCACAGGGTACGTACGAGCAGTACTTC. It codes for CASSSQGTYEQYF.

The table lists this clonotype with a few counts. The rearrangement joins TRBV4-1 to TRBJ2-2; D may be TRBD1 (5 bases). V was shortened by 0 bases and J by 6 bases, with 11 bases between the two germline ends. Germline V gene lookup returns CDR1 MGHRA and CDR2 YSYEKL. The CDR3 totals 15 residues. In DNA form, the CDR3 reads TGCGCCAGCAGCCAAGATCATTTAGGGGCCGGGGAGCTGTTTTTT. Amino acid sequence: CASSQDHLGAGELFF.

This clonotype was counted between two and nine times. The CDR3 spells CATSRDRLTNYGYTF. CDR3 coding DNA: TGTGCCACCAGCAGAGACCGACTGACTAACTATGGCTACACCTTC. This chain uses TRBV15 with TRBJ1-2; D gene uncertain. Trimming took 0 bases from V and 0 from J, leaving 8 bases between them. Germline assignment: CDR1 LNHNV and CDR2 YYDKDF (reference sequence). The CDR3 spans 15 residues.

The sample holds a few counts of this clonotype. The chain links TRBV7-9 to TRBJ1-3, with D uncertain. The CDR3 extends over 14 amino acids. Germline V lookup: CDR1 SEHNR, CDR2 FQNEAQ (reference sequence). The V end was cut by 1 base, the J end by 0 bases, with 4 bases between. CDR3 bases: TGTGCCAGCAGCTTAGGTCCCTCTGGAAACACCATATATTTT. It codes for CASSLGPSGNTIYF.

This clonotype was observed many times. This chain connects TRBV20-1 to TRBJ1-1; D unclear. Germline V gene lookup returns CDR1 DFQATT and CDR2 SNEGSKA (reference sequence). The CDR3 extends over 13 amino acids. The V end lost 0 bases, the J end lost 0 bases, and 5 bases lay between the germline ends. The CDR3 spells CSARDLLNTEAFF. CDR3 bases: TGCAGTGCTAGAGATCTGTTGAACACTGAAGCTTTCTTT.

The chain combines TRBV6-6 with TRBJ2-1; 11 nucleotides match TRBD2. CDR3 size: 18 residues. Trimming took 2 bases from V and 8 from J; bases not matched to a gene: 14. CDR1 and CDR2 (germline): MNHNY, SVGAGI (reference sequence). The CDR3 sequence: CASSYQTLSGGAGYEQFF. CDR3 sequence (DNA): TGTGCCAGCAGTTACCAAACCCTTAGCGGGGGGGCGGGGTATGAGCAGTTCTTC.

The V call is TRBV5-6, the J call TRBJ2-7; D assignment may be TRBD1 or TRBD2 (7 bases each). This CDR3 comprises 13 residues. Trimming left V 6 bases short and J 7 bases short, with 17 bases between. Germline V CDR1 and CDR2: SGHDT, YYEEEE. CDR3 nucleotides: TGTGCCAGCAATGTGGACAGGACTAGTGAGCAGTACTTC. Encoded protein: CASNVDRTSEQYF.

The rearrangement links TRBV6-2 or TRBV6-3 to TRBJ1-1, with 8 bases lining up with TRBD1. CDR3 length: 15 residues. V was clipped by 2 bases and J by 6 bases; unmatched bases: 8. Germline V lookup: CDR1 MNHEY, CDR2 SVGEGT. Here the CDR3 DNA reads TGTGCCAGCAGTTACACGGGACAGGCGGTTCCTGAAGCTTTCTTT. Protein sequence: CASSYTGQAVPEAFF.

The chain recombines TRBV4-1 with TRBJ2-7; D is unresolved. Germline V gives CDR1 MGHRA, CDR2 YSYEKL. V was pared by 3 bases and J by 3 bases, with 12 bases between. This CDR3 is built from 14 residues. CDR3 amino acids: CASSHTKGNYEQYF. CDR3 nucleotides: TGCGCCAGCAGCCACACCAAAGGAAACTACGAGCAGTACTTC.

The chain uses TRBV7-9 and TRBJ2-1; D uncertain. The ends were cut back, 0 bases at V and 0 bases at J, with 12 bases in the middle. This CDR3 is built from 17 residues. CDR1 SEHNR and CDR2 FQNEAQ come from the germline V gene (reference sequence). CDR3 nucleotides: TGTGCCAGCAGCTTAGCGGTCGCAGCCAGCTCCTACAATGAGCAGTTCTTC. Residues: CASSLAVAASSYNEQFF. Filled out from reference TRBV7-9 and TRBJ2-1, the complete variable domain reads DTGVSQNPRHKITKRGQNVTFRCDPISEHNRLYWYRQTLGQGPEFLTYFQNEAQLEKSRLLSDRFSAERPKGSFSTLEIQRTEQGDSAMYLCASSLAVAASSYNEQFFGPGTRLTVL.

This clonotype has ten or more counts. The chain employs TRBV6-2 or TRBV6-3 and TRBJ2-7; D remains unclear. V was cut by 7 bases and J by 6 bases, with 19 bases left in between. This CDR3 is 14 amino acids long. Germline CDR1 MNHEY, CDR2 SVGEGT. CDR3 DNA: TGTGCCAGCACCTCCTCCGCCGGGTCGAGCGAGCAGTACTTC. This gives the protein CASTSSAGSSEQYF.

This clonotype came up many times. This chain connects TRBV24-1 to TRBJ2-2; D unclear. The germline V and J ends were trimmed by 9 bases and 6 bases, with 7 bases remaining between them. CDR3 size: 11 residues. In germline, CDR1 is KGHDR, CDR2 SFDVKD. This CDR3 is CATGDPGELFF. CDR3 DNA sequence: TGTGCCACCGGGGATCCCGGGGAGCTGTTTTTT.

This clonotype has a handful of counts. The rearrangement uses TRBV15 and TRBJ1-5; 10 bases match TRBD1. Germline-derived CDR1 and CDR2 are LNHNV and YYDKDF (reference sequence). CDR3 length: 18 residues. The V segment lost 0 bases and the J segment 0 bases; nucleotides outside the gene matches: 5. The CDR3 DNA reads TGTGCCACCAGCAGAGAAGGGGACAGGGGAATTAGCAATCAGCCCCAGCATTTT. Translation: CATSREGDRGISNQPQHF.